These 2 T cell receptor beta chains were sequenced from one sample in a study of blood T cell repertoires in COVID-19. The assay was immunoSEQ multiplex PCR, and TCRdb's table has in-frame clones only and misses some. The table has about 200,000 clones, 84% seen once. Sequencing was performed on peripheral blood. These receptors came from a human donor in a cohort sampled during active COVID-19.

The genes are TRBV2 and TRBJ2-7; D not certain. The CDR3 covers 12 residues. Germline CDR1 is SNHLY and CDR2 is FYNNEI. V was trimmed by 5 bases and J by 2 bases, leaving 7 bases between them. CDR3 loop: CASSLTAYEQYF. The DNA for the CDR3 is TGTGCCAGCAGTCTCACAGCCTACGAGCAGTACTTC.

The J gene is TRBJ1-1, the V gene TRBV6-5, with D perhaps TRBD1 (6 bases). The V and J ends lost 0 bases and 4 bases respectively, with 12 bases between them. Germline V gene data show CDR1 as MNHEY and CDR2 as SVGAGI. The CDR3 is made up of 15 amino acids. The CDR3 DNA reads as TGTGCCAGCAGTTACTCCCAGGGGCTCGGCACTGAAGCTTTCTTT. It encodes CASSYSQGLGTEAFF.